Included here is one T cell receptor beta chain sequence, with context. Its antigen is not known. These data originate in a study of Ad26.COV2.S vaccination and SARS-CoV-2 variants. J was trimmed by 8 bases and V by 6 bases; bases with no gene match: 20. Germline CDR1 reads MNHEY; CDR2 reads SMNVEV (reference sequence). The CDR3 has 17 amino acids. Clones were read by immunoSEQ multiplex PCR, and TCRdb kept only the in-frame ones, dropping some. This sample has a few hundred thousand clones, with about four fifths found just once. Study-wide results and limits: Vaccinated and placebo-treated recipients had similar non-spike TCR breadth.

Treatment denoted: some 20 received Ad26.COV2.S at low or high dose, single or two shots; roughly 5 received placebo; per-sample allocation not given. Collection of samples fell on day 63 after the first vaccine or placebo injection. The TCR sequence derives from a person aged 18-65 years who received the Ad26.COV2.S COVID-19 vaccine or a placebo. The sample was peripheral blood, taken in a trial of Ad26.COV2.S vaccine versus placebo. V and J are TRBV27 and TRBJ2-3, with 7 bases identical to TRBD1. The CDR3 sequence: CASSPNRDSVRGGTQYF. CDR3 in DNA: TGTGCCAGCAGCCCGAACCGGGACAGCGTTAGAGGTGGTACGCAGTATTTT.